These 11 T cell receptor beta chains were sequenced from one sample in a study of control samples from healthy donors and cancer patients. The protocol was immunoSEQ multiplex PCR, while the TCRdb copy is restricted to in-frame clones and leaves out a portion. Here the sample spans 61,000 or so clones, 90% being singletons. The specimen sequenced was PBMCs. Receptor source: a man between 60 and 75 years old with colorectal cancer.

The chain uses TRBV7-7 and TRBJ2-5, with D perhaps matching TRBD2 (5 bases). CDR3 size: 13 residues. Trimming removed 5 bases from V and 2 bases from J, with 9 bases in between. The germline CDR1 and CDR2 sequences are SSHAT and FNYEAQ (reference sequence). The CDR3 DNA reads TGTGCCAGCAGCCCCACGGGGCAAGAGACCCAGTACTTC. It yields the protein CASSPTGQETQYF.

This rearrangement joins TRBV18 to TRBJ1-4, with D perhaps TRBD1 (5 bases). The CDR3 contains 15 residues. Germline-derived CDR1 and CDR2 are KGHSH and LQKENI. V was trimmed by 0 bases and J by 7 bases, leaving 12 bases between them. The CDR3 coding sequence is TGTGCCAGCTCACCACCCTCGGACACTGGTGAAAAACTGTTTTTT. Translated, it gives CASSPPSDTGEKLFF. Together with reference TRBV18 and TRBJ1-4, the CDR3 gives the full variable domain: NAGVMQNPRHLVRRRGQEARLRCSPMKGHSHVYWYRQLPEEGLKFMVYLQKENIIDESGMPKERFSAEFPKEGPSILRIQQVVRGDSAAYFCASSPPSDTGEKLFFGSGTQLSVL.

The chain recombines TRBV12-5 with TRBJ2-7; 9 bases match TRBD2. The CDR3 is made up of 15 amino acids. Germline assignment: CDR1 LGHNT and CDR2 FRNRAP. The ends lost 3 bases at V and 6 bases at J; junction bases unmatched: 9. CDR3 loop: CASGLTLAGDGEQYF. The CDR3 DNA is TGTGCTAGTGGTTTAACGTTAGCGGGGGATGGCGAGCAGTACTTC.

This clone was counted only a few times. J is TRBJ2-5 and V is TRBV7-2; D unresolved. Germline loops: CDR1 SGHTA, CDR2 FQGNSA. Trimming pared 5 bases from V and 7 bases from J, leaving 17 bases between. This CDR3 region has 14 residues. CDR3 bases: TGTGCCAGCAGCCTAGGGCCCTCCTCAGGGACCCAGTACTTC. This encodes CASSLGPSSGTQYF.

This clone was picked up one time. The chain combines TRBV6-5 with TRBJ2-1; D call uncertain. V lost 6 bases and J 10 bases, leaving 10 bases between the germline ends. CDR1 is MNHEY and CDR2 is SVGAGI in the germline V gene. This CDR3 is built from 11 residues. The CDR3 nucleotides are TGTGCCAGCAGCGACGCCGGGGAGCAGTTCTTC. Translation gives CASSDAGEQFF.

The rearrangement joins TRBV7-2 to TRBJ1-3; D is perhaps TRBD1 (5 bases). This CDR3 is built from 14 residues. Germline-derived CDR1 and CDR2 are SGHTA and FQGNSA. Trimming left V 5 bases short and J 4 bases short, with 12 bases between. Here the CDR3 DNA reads TGTGCCAGCAGCCCCAGGGAGTACGGAAACACCATATATTTT. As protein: CASSPREYGNTIYF.

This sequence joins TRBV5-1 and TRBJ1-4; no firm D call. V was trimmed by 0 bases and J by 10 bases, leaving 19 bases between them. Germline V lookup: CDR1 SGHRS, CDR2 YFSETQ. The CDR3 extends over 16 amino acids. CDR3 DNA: TGCGCCAGCAGCTTGGATCGGGTATGGGGTTACGGAAAACTGTTTTTT. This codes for CASSLDRVWGYGKLFF.

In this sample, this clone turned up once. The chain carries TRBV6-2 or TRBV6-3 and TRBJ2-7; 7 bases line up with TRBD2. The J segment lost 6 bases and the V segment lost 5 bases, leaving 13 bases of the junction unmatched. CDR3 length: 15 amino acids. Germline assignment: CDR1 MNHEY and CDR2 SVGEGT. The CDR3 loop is CASSRSLQRGGEQYF. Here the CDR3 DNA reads TGTGCCAGCAGTCGCTCCCTACAGCGGGGAGGCGAGCAGTACTTC.

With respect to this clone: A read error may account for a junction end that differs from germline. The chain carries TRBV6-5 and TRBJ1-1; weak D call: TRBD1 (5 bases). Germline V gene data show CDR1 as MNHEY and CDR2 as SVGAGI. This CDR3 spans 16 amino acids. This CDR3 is CASSHSLGRRGTEAFF. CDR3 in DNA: TGTGCCAGCAGTCACTCCTTAGGACGGAGGGGCACTGAAGCTTTCTTT.

CDR3 coding DNA: TGTGCCTGGACCGGGACAGAAAATTCACCCCTCCACTTT. It translates to CAWTGTENSPLHF. The V and J genes are TRBV30 and TRBJ1-6; 7 bases fit TRBD1. Trimming cost V 4 bases and J 7 bases; bases outside gene matches: 4. The CDR3 sequence is 13 residues long. Germline CDR1 is GTSNPN and CDR2 is SVGIG (reference sequence).

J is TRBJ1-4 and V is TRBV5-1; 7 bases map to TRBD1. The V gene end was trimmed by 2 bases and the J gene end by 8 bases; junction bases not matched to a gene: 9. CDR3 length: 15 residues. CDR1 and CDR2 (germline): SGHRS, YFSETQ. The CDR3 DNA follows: TGCGCCAGCAGCTTCGTTGGTCAGGGGGAGGAAAAACTGTTTTTT. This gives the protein CASSFVGQGEEKLFF.